Following are 24 T cell receptor beta chains from one sample sequenced in a study of T cell responses to AZD1222 COVID-19 vaccine. Assay: immunoSEQ multiplex PCR; the TCRdb copy retains only in-frame clones and omits some. The repertoire holds some 180,000 clones, with around 94% as singletons. The input for sequencing was peripheral blood, taken on day 0 of AZD1222 vaccination. The receptors were sampled from an adult in good health.

V gene TRBV5-5 combines with J gene TRBJ2-7, with a possible D match to TRBD1 (5 bases). Germline CDR1 SGHKS, CDR2 YYEKEE (reference sequence). Trimming took off 1 base at V and 5 bases at J, with 16 bases between the two ends. The CDR3 is made up of 15 amino acids. The CDR3 loop reads CASSLKGRVGNEQYF. CDR3 DNA: TGTGCCAGCAGCTTGAAGGGCAGGGTTGGAAACGAGCAGTACTTC.

This clone showed up just once. This chain links TRBV7-2 with TRBJ1-1; 8 bases are a match to TRBD1. Germline loops: CDR1 SGHTA, CDR2 FQGNSA. The CDR3 length is 13 residues. V dropped 3 bases and J dropped 7; count of bases not matched to a gene: 4. The CDR3 protein is CASSFYTGGEAFF. CDR3 nucleotides: TGTGCCAGCAGCTTTTATACAGGGGGTGAAGCTTTCTTT.

The chain combines TRBV4-1 with TRBJ1-2, with D uncertain. There are 15 residues in the CDR3. V gave up 1 base and J gave up 0 bases, with 9 bases separating them. Germline loops: CDR1 MGHRA, CDR2 YSYEKL. CDR3: CASSQAPLANYGYTF. CDR3 sequence (DNA): TGCGCCAGCAGCCAAGCTCCACTAGCTAACTATGGCTACACCTTC.

The gene calls are TRBV24-1 and TRBJ2-1; possibly TRBD2 for D (6 bases). The CDR3 is 16 residues long. Trimming took off 6 bases at V and 8 bases at J, with 22 bases between the two ends. The germline CDR1 and CDR2 sequences are KGHDR and SFDVKD. The CDR3 DNA reads as TGTGCCACCAGTCCTGGGGACTTCGCCGGACATCATGAGCAGTTCTTC. Translated: CATSPGDFAGHHEQFF.

The genes are TRBV5-1 and TRBJ1-5; tentative D call: TRBD1 (5 bases). V gave up 0 bases and J gave up 4 bases, with 8 bases separating them. Germline loops: CDR1 SGHRS, CDR2 YFSETQ. The CDR3 loop spans 14 amino acids. The CDR3 here is CASSLGGLNQPQHF. The CDR3 DNA is TGCGCCAGCAGCTTGGGGGGGTTGAATCAGCCCCAGCATTTT.

The chain carries TRBV5-1 and TRBJ2-7; a weak D match, TRBD2 (6 bases). Per the germline V gene, CDR1 is SGHRS and CDR2 is YFSETQ. The V gene lost 4 bases and the J gene lost 2 bases, with 13 bases spanning the gap. The CDR3 is 14 residues long. In DNA form, the CDR3 reads TGCGCCAGCAGCATGCCGGGAGCCGCCTACGAGCAGTACTTC. Translation gives CASSMPGAAYEQYF. Full variable domain (rest looked up from reference TRBV5-1 and TRBJ2-7): KAGVTQTPRYLIKTRGQQVTLSCSPISGHRSVSWYQQTPGQGLQFLFEYFSETQRNKGNFPGRFSGRQFSNSRSEMNVSTLELGDSALYLCASSMPGAAYEQYFGPGTRLTVT.

The rearrangement uses TRBV5-5 and TRBJ2-5; 14 nucleotides align to TRBD2. This CDR3 region has 15 residues. Per germline, CDR1 SGHKS and CDR2 YYEKEE (reference sequence). Trimming took 3 bases from V and 6 from J; bases not matched to a gene: 4. DNA of the CDR3: TGTGCCAGCAGCTCCGGGACTAGCGGGAGACAGACCCAGTACTTC. It specifies CASSSGTSGRQTQYF. Together with reference TRBV5-5 and TRBJ2-5, the CDR3 gives the full variable domain: DAGVTQSPTHLIKTRGQQVTLRCSPISGHKSVSWYQQVLGQGPQFIFQYYEKEERGRGNFPDRFSARQFPNYSSELNVNALLLGDSALYLCASSSGTSGRQTQYFGPGTRLLVL.

This clone was picked up one time. The V and J genes are TRBV5-8 and TRBJ1-5; D is undetermined. V lost 2 bases and J 7 bases, leaving 13 bases between the germline ends. The CDR3 runs to 14 residues. CDR1 is SGHTS and CDR2 is YDEGEE in the germline V gene. CDR3 amino acids: CASSFEPLAQPQHF. In DNA form, the CDR3 reads TGTGCCAGCAGCTTTGAACCTCTGGCCCAGCCCCAGCATTTT.

This clone was observed a handful of times. The chain recombines TRBV28 with TRBJ1-3, with D perhaps matching TRBD1 (5 bases). Germline lookup yields CDR1 MDHEN and CDR2 SYDVKM. The CDR3 has 17 amino acids. The ends were cut back, 5 bases at V and 0 bases at J, with 17 bases in the middle. The DNA of the CDR3 is TGTGCCAGCAGTCCGTGGTCGCGGGACTTCTCTGGAAACACCATATATTTT. Residues: CASSPWSRDFSGNTIYF. The full variable domain, rest sourced from reference TRBV28 and TRBJ1-3, is DVKVTQSSRYLVKRTGEKVFLECVQDMDHENMFWYRQDPGLGLRLIYFSYDVKMKEKGDIPEGYSVSREKKERFSLILESASTNQTSMYLCASSPWSRDFSGNTIYFGEGSWLTVV.

The J gene is TRBJ2-7, the V gene TRBV27; D call uncertain. Per germline, CDR1 MNHEY and CDR2 SMNVEV (reference sequence). V was shortened by 1 base and J by 2 bases, with 9 bases between the two germline ends. This CDR3 region has 14 residues. Here the CDR3 DNA reads TGTGCCAGCAGTTTATACGGAGTAACCTACGAGCAGTACTTC. It is translated as CASSLYGVTYEQYF.

CDR3 residues: CASSLGHMNTEAFF. For the CDR3, the DNA is TGTGCCAGCAGCTTGGGACACATGAACACTGAAGCTTTCTTT. This chain connects TRBV5-5 to TRBJ1-1, with D uncertain. Trimming took off 0 bases at V and 0 bases at J, with 6 bases between the two ends. CDR1 is SGHKS and CDR2 is YYEKEE in the germline V gene (reference sequence). The CDR3 runs 14 residues.

J is TRBJ2-3 and V is TRBV5-6, with TRBD2 as a possible D gene (7 bases). V lost 0 bases to trimming and J lost 9 bases, with 14 bases between them. CDR3 length: 14 amino acids. The germline CDR1 and CDR2 sequences are SGHDT and YYEEEE. The CDR3 protein is CASSLEAAGATQYF. The CDR3, as DNA: TGTGCCAGCAGCTTGGAAGCGGCGGGGGCCACGCAGTATTTT.

This chain joins TRBV5-5 and TRBJ1-4; D uncertain. The V gene's germline CDR1 is SGHKS and CDR2 YYEKEE (reference sequence). The CDR3 has 16 amino acids. With 0 bases removed from V and 4 bases from J, the gap between germline ends came to 13 bases. This CDR3 reads CASSLAFSSSNEKLFF. CDR3 in DNA: TGTGCCAGCAGCTTGGCCTTTAGCAGCAGTAATGAAAAACTGTTTTTT.

The chain is built from TRBV12-3 or TRBV12-4 and TRBJ2-5; D is uncertain. This CDR3 comprises 13 residues. The ends were cut back, 6 bases at V and 2 bases at J, with 10 bases in the middle. The CDR3 DNA reads as TGTGCCAGCAGCGACTTAAGGCAAGAGACCCAGTACTTC. It specifies CASSDLRQETQYF.

The chain is built from TRBV18 and TRBJ1-1, with D tentatively TRBD1 (5 bases). The V end lost 3 bases, the J end lost 10 bases, and 15 bases lay between the germline ends. This CDR3 has 13 residues. Germline CDR1 is KGHSH and CDR2 is LQKENI. This chain's CDR3 is CASSPEDWGIAFF. CDR3 nucleotides: TGTGCCAGCTCACCGGAGGACTGGGGGATAGCTTTCTTT. The variable domain in full, with the rest retrieved from reference TRBV18 and TRBJ1-1, is NAGVMQNPRHLVRRRGQEARLRCSPMKGHSHVYWYRQLPEEGLKFMVYLQKENIIDESGMPKERFSAEFPKEGPSILRIQQVVRGDSAAYFCASSPEDWGIAFFGQGTRLTVV.

The chain is built from TRBV2 and TRBJ1-6, with D unresolved. The CDR3 runs 17 residues. V was clipped by 2 bases and J by 0 bases, with 11 bases between them. Germline values: CDR1 SNHLY, CDR2 FYNNEI. This chain's CDR3 is CASSELESLSYNSPLHF. The CDR3 nucleotides read TGTGCCAGCAGTGAATTGGAGTCACTCTCCTATAATTCACCCCTCCACTTT.

The rearrangement uses TRBV20-1 and TRBJ2-7; D unclear. V was cut by 3 bases and J by 6 bases, with 15 bases left in between. In germline, CDR1 is DFQATT, CDR2 SNEGSKA (reference sequence). The CDR3 extends over 13 amino acids. CDR3 nucleotides: TGCAGTGCTAGTCCCAGTACTTGGGGCGAGCAGTACTTC. It specifies CSASPSTWGEQYF.

V and J are TRBV9 and TRBJ2-1; D gene unclear. Germline values: CDR1 SGDLS, CDR2 YYNGEE. CDR3 size: 16 residues. Trimming took 4 bases from V and 7 from J, leaving 21 bases between them. The CDR3 loop reads CASSPSSVGNVNEQFF. As DNA, the CDR3 is TGTGCCAGCAGCCCATCGAGTGTTGGCAACGTAAATGAGCAGTTCTTC.

This chain joins TRBV6-5 and TRBJ1-5; the D is unclear. The V end lost 0 bases, the J end lost 5 bases, and 11 bases lay between the germline ends. Germline V CDR1 and CDR2: MNHEY, SVGAGI. The CDR3 loop spans 15 amino acids. The CDR3 here is CASSYSSSLDQPQHF. CDR3 nucleotides: TGTGCCAGCAGTTACTCGTCCAGCTTGGATCAGCCCCAGCATTTT.

The chain employs TRBV5-1 and TRBJ1-1, with unresolved D. This CDR3 region has 15 residues. Germline CDR1 and CDR2: SGHRS and YFSETQ. The ends were cut back, 0 bases at V and 1 base at J, with 10 bases in the middle. The CDR3 is CASSLEGRTNTEAFF. The CDR3 bases are TGCGCCAGCAGCTTGGAAGGACGAACGAACACTGAAGCTTTCTTT.

This chain joins TRBV7-2 and TRBJ1-1; maybe TRBD1 (6 bases). The germline CDR1 and CDR2 sequences are SGHTA and FQGNSA. Between the trimmed V and J ends, which lost 5 bases and 4 bases, there was a span of 14 bases. The CDR3 is made up of 14 amino acids. CDR3 bases: TGTGCCAGCAGCCCGTACAGGGACGTCACTGAAGCTTTCTTT. It is translated as CASSPYRDVTEAFF.

This clone was detected ten times or more. The chain uses TRBV2 and TRBJ2-2, with 10 bases that match TRBD2. The V gene's germline CDR1 is SNHLY and CDR2 FYNNEI. The CDR3 contains 16 residues. V was clipped by 3 bases and J by 4 bases; unmatched bases: 5. The CDR3, as DNA: TGTGCCAGCAGTGAGTCTAGCGGGAGTGTCACCGGGGAGCTGTTTTTT. Its protein product is CASSESSGSVTGELFF. The variable domain in full, with the rest retrieved from reference TRBV2 and TRBJ2-2, is EPEVTQTPSHQVTQMGQEVILRCVPISNHLYFYWYRQILGQKVEFLVSFYNNEISEKSEIFDDQFSVERPDGSNFTLKIRSTKLEDSAMYFCASSESSGSVTGELFFGEGSRLTVL.

V gene TRBV5-1 combines with J gene TRBJ1-1; D remains unclear. The germline V and J ends were trimmed by 4 bases and 0 bases, with 10 bases remaining between them. The germline V gene has CDR1 SGHRS and CDR2 YFSETQ. CDR3 length equals 14 residues. The CDR3 sequence is CASSVDGMNTEAFF. In nucleotides, the CDR3 is TGCGCCAGCAGCGTGGACGGCATGAACACTGAAGCTTTCTTT.

The chain couples TRBV19 to TRBJ1-1; D possibly corresponds to TRBD1 (6 bases). Germline CDR1 LNHDA, CDR2 SQIVND (reference sequence). The CDR3 is 13 amino acids. V was shortened by 6 bases and J by 11 bases, with 19 bases between the two germline ends. This CDR3 is CASRGQSERAAFF. The CDR3 DNA follows: TGTGCCAGTAGAGGACAGAGCGAAAGGGCGGCTTTCTTT.